What follows is one T cell receptor (beta chain) and its context. Terminally differentiated effector memory CD45RA+ cells were excluded from the naive CD8 cells, which were CD45RO-negative and positively selected for CCR7. The data stem from a study of shared clonotypes between healthy human individuals. Profiling relied on immunoSEQ multiplex PCR, and the TCRdb table lists in-frame clones only, not all of them. The repertoire holds some 2.1 million clones, with over 85% as singletons. The V and J ends lost 0 bases and 5 bases respectively, with 20 bases between them. The CDR3 is 18 amino acids. Germline V gene data show CDR1 as KGHSH and CDR2 as LQKENI.

This TCR was recovered from a man younger than 30 in good health. The rearrangement uses TRBV18 and TRBJ2-1; D is possibly TRBD2 (6 bases). Sequencing was carried out using naive CD8+ T cells sorted from blood. CDR3 loop: CASSPPGEAGPRDNEQFF. The CDR3 DNA sequence: TGTGCCAGCTCACCACCGGGGGAAGCGGGCCCCCGGGACAATGAGCAGTTCTTC.